This T cell receptor beta chain originates from a study of control samples from healthy donors and cancer patients. The data were produced by immunoSEQ multiplex PCR, yet TCRdb's version contains in-frame clones alone and is incomplete. The sample lists 70,000 to 80,000 clones, 75% to 90% seen once, with around 9.5% in the top ten. The CDR3 is 13 amino acids. Deletions cut 5 bases from V and 1 base from J, with 9 bases between. The V gene's germline CDR1 is GTSNPN and CDR2 SVGIG (reference sequence). The receptor comes from a woman in her fifties or sixties with colorectal cancer. Sequencing used PBMCs. The chain is built from TRBV30 and TRBJ1-5, with TRBD1 as a possible D gene (5 bases). This chain's CDR3 is CAWGGMSNQPQHF. The CDR3 bases are TGTGCCTGGGGGGGGATGAGCAATCAGCCCCAGCATTTT.